The next 29 T cell receptor beta chains were all read from a single sample in a study of PD-L1 blockade in urothelial cancer. The time point denotes: peripheral blood 6 weeks after treatment start. Data came from immunoSEQ multiplex PCR; TCRdb stores just in-frame clones and leaves some out. The sample carries 100,000 to 150,000 clones, approximately 85% recorded once. Sequences were derived from PBMCs, sampled around atezolizumab (anti-PD-L1) treatment. These receptors were collected from a man aged 45-65 years with urothelial cancer.

V and J are TRBV7-6 and TRBJ1-2; D remains ambiguous. V lost 5 bases, J lost 4 bases, and 11 bases lay in between. Germline lookup yields CDR1 SGHVS and CDR2 FNYEAQ. This CDR3 region has 13 residues. CDR3 bases: TGTGCCAGCAGCCAGAACCGGGTCTATGGCTACACCTTC. It specifies CASSQNRVYGYTF.

This chain connects TRBV6-5 to TRBJ2-3; no firm D call. V dropped 6 bases and J dropped 4 bases, with 8 bases sitting between them. Germline CDR1 MNHEY, CDR2 SVGAGI. The CDR3 length is 12 residues. CDR3 region: CASRPDSDTQYF. The CDR3 DNA reads TGTGCCAGCAGGCCCGACTCAGATACGCAGTATTTT.

This rearrangement joins TRBV7-9 to TRBJ2-7, with 8 bases matching TRBD2. This CDR3 contains 18 residues. In germline, CDR1 is SEHNR, CDR2 FQNEAQ (reference sequence). With 3 bases clipped from V and 5 bases from J, the junction kept 18 bases outside the gene matches. The chain's CDR3 is CASSFTGTGGPPLNEQYF. The CDR3 DNA is TGTGCCAGCAGCTTTACCGGGACGGGAGGGCCTCCACTCAACGAGCAGTACTTC.

J is TRBJ2-7 and V is TRBV18, with a possible D match to TRBD2 (5 bases). From germline, CDR1 is KGHSH and CDR2 LQKENI. The CDR3 has 14 amino acids. V was cut by 6 bases and J by 1 base, with 13 bases left in between. CDR3 residues: CASSLDSGSYEQYF. The CDR3 nucleotides are TGTGCCAGCTCCCTGGATTCGGGATCCTACGAGCAGTACTTC.

The rearrangement links TRBV19 to TRBJ1-5; D perhaps matches TRBD1 (5 bases). Germline V gives CDR1 LNHDA, CDR2 SQIVND (reference sequence). V was clipped by 1 base and J by 6 bases, with 7 bases between them. This CDR3 spans 13 amino acids. CDR3 in amino acids: CASSIAGGQPQHF. In nucleotides, the CDR3 is TGTGCCAGTAGTATAGCCGGGGGTCAGCCCCAGCATTTT. Supplemented by reference TRBV19 and TRBJ1-5, the full variable domain reads DGGITQSPKYLFRKEGQNVTLSCEQNLNHDAMYWYRQDPGQGLRLIYYSQIVNDFQKGDIAEGYSVSREKKESFPLTVTSAQKNPTAFYLCASSIAGGQPQHFGDGTRLSIL.

The V and J genes are TRBV29-1 and TRBJ2-1; possibly TRBD2 for D (6 bases). Between the trimmed V and J ends, which lost 3 bases and 5 bases, there was a span of 8 bases. CDR3 length: 12 amino acids. Germline V gene sequence: CDR1 SQVTM, CDR2 ANQGSEA. CDR3 protein: CSVDCGDNEQFF. Here the CDR3 DNA reads TGCAGCGTTGATTGCGGGGACAATGAGCAGTTCTTC.

The chain links TRBV30 to TRBJ2-2; 14 bases are shared with TRBD2. V shed 3 bases, J shed 4 bases, and the junction held 7 bases outside the gene matches. Looked up from germline, CDR1 is GTSNPN and CDR2 is SVGIG (reference sequence). The CDR3 has 17 residues. CDR3 amino acids: CAWSRLAGGPGTGELFF. The CDR3 DNA is TGTGCCTGGAGCCGACTAGCGGGAGGGCCGGGCACCGGGGAGCTGTTTTTT.

V usage is TRBV7-3 and J usage is TRBJ2-1, with TRBD2 matching 8 bases. Germline V gene sequence: CDR1 SGHTA, CDR2 FQGTGA. The length of the CDR3 is 13 residues. V was clipped by 2 bases and J by 7 bases; unmatched bases: 1. CDR3 DNA sequence: TGTGCCAGCAGCTTAGGCGGGGGGAATGAGCAGTTCTTC. Translated: CASSLGGGNEQFF.

This clone was counted between two and nine times. The chain employs TRBV7-8 and TRBJ2-1; 14 nucleotides match TRBD2. The CDR3 is 18 amino acids. Trimming at V came to 1 base and at J to 6 bases, leaving 8 bases not matched to a gene. Germline V gives CDR1 SGHVS, CDR2 FQNEAQ. The CDR3 bases are TGTGCCAGCAGCTTAGTCGCCGGGACTAGCGGGAGCTCCAATGAGCAGTTCTTC. Translated, it gives CASSLVAGTSGSSNEQFF.

The chain combines TRBV4-1 with TRBJ2-2; a possible D gene is TRBD2 (6 bases). This CDR3 spans 15 amino acids. Trimming stripped 5 bases from V and 1 base from J, with 11 bases between. The germline gives CDR1 MGHRA, CDR2 YSYEKL. In nucleotides, the CDR3 is TGCGCCAGCAGCACCGGGACTTGGAACACCGGGGAGCTGTTTTTT. Translation gives CASSTGTWNTGELFF.

The chain is built from TRBV27 and TRBJ2-7; 12 bases line up with TRBD1. The J segment lost 2 bases and the V segment lost 2 bases, leaving 4 bases of the junction unmatched. The germline CDR1 and CDR2 sequences are MNHEY and SMNVEV (reference sequence). The CDR3 spans 16 residues. DNA for the CDR3: TGTGCCAGCAGTTTAGGCGGGACAGGGGGCACCTACGAGCAGTACTTC. Its translation is CASSLGGTGGTYEQYF.

J is TRBJ2-7 and V is TRBV14; TRBD1 matches 8 bases. CDR1 is SGHDN, CDR2 FVKESK, per germline. V gave up 2 bases and J gave up 7 bases; unmatched junction bases: 13. CDR3 length: 16 amino acids. This CDR3 reads CASSQLRPGQGGEQYF. The CDR3 region has the DNA TGTGCCAGCAGCCAATTGAGACCAGGACAGGGAGGAGAGCAGTACTTC.

The CDR3 protein is CASSSYSTSSGRGGNTGELFF. In DNA form, the CDR3 reads TGTGCCAGCAGTTCATATTCGACTAGTAGCGGGAGGGGCGGTAACACCGGGGAGCTGTTTTTT. This chain joins TRBV28 and TRBJ2-2; 11 nucleotides match TRBD2. CDR1 is MDHEN, CDR2 SYDVKM, per germline. The CDR3 is made up of 21 amino acids. Trimming took 4 bases from V and 2 from J; bases not matched to a gene: 18.

CDR3 sequence (DNA): TGCGCCAGCAGCTTGATTTCTTGGCGGGAGACAGAGACCCAGTACTTC. Translating gives CASSLISWRETETQYF. V and J are TRBV5-1 and TRBJ2-5, with 7 bases fitting TRBD2. CDR1 is SGHRS and CDR2 is YFSETQ in the germline V gene. This CDR3 contains 16 residues. The V and J ends lost 1 base and 4 bases, in that order; junction bases with no gene match: 10.

This clone was detected once. This CDR3 is CASSPSNNAGNTIYF. DNA for the CDR3: TGTGCCAGCAGCCCGTCGAACAACGCTGGAAACACCATATATTTT. The chain combines TRBV11-3 with TRBJ1-3; D unclear. Germline V lookup: CDR1 SGHNT, CDR2 YENEEA. Trimming cost V 5 bases and J 2 bases, with 13 bases left between them. The CDR3 sequence is 15 residues long.

The chain uses TRBV9 and TRBJ2-1; 7 nucleotides agree with TRBD2. The CDR3 has 15 amino acids. Trimming removed 4 bases from V and 5 bases from J; junction bases left unmatched: 9. CDR1 is SGDLS and CDR2 is YYNGEE in the germline V gene. DNA of the CDR3: TGTGCCAGCAGCTTAAGCGGGATCACCAACAATGAGCAGTTCTTC. Protein product: CASSLSGITNNEQFF.

The rearrangement uses TRBV7-2 and TRBJ1-3, with D uncertain. This CDR3 has 12 amino acids. Germline V gene sequence: CDR1 SGHTA, CDR2 FQGNSA. Trimming pared 5 bases from V and 2 bases from J, leaving 4 bases between. The CDR3 DNA is TGTGCCAGCAGCCAGACTGGAAACACCATATATTTT. Its protein is CASSQTGNTIYF.

J is TRBJ2-5 and V is TRBV7-9; unclear D gene. The CDR3 length is 14 residues. Trimming shortened V by 1 base and J by 5 bases, and 11 bases separated the two germline ends. Per germline, CDR1 SEHNR and CDR2 FQNEAQ (reference sequence). The CDR3 region is CASSLGWSGETQYF. CDR3 nucleotide sequence: TGTGCCAGCAGCTTAGGATGGAGTGGGGAGACCCAGTACTTC.

The chain combines TRBV27 with TRBJ2-2; TRBD2 matches 7 bases. CDR1 MNHEY and CDR2 SMNVEV come from the germline V gene (reference sequence). Germline trimming cut 5 bases from V and 6 bases from J; bases unmatched to any gene: 9. The CDR3 spans 15 residues. CDR3 sequence reads: CASSPASLAPGELFF. Written as DNA, the CDR3 is TGTGCCAGCAGTCCCGCCTCACTAGCGCCCGGGGAGCTGTTTTTT.

This clone was seen a few times. This sequence joins TRBV5-1 and TRBJ1-1; D is possibly TRBD1 (6 bases). Trimming took off 4 bases at V and 7 bases at J, with 14 bases between the two ends. This CDR3 region has 13 residues. Germline loops: CDR1 SGHRS, CDR2 YFSETQ. The CDR3 protein is CASSLWEGVEAFF. CDR3 coding DNA: TGCGCCAGCAGCCTCTGGGAGGGGGTTGAAGCTTTCTTT.

J is TRBJ2-5 and V is TRBV14; 12 nucleotides agree with TRBD2. The V segment lost 3 bases and the J segment 5 bases; nucleotides outside the gene matches: 13. This CDR3 region has 18 residues. CDR1 and CDR2 from the germline V gene are SGHDN and FVKESK. The CDR3 here is CASSQEAGLAGSRETQYF. The CDR3 coding sequence is TGTGCCAGCAGCCAGGAAGCAGGACTAGCGGGATCGAGGGAGACCCAGTACTTC. Variable domain in full (rest from reference TRBV14 and TRBJ2-5): EAGVTQFPSHSVIEKGQTVTLRCDPISGHDNLYWYRRVMGKEIKFLLHFVKESKQDESGMPNNRFLAERTGGTYSTLKVQPAELEDSGVYFCASSQEAGLAGSRETQYFGPGTRLLVL.

The chain joins TRBV6-4 to TRBJ2-2, with D possibly TRBD1 on 5 matching bases. This CDR3 spans 16 amino acids. The germline V gene has CDR1 MRHNA and CDR2 SNTAGT. With 2 bases removed from V and 7 bases from J, the gap between germline ends came to 17 bases. CDR3 nucleotides: TGTGCCAGCAGTGACGGGGCCGCTAAGCGAGGCGGGGAGCTGTTTTTT. As protein: CASSDGAAKRGGELFF.

The chain combines TRBV11-2 with TRBJ2-5; D may be TRBD2 (5 bases). V gave up 2 bases and J gave up 3 bases, with 16 bases separating them. The CDR3 runs 16 residues. Germline lookup yields CDR1 SGHAT and CDR2 FQNNGV. Here the CDR3 DNA reads TGTGCCAGCAGCTTATCGGGGATCCCATTTGAAGAGACCCAGTACTTC. Its protein is CASSLSGIPFEETQYF.

The chain carries TRBV6-5 and TRBJ2-1, with D tentatively TRBD2 (6 bases). The germline V gene has CDR1 MNHEY and CDR2 SVGAGI. The CDR3 spans 16 residues. V lost 0 bases and J 2 bases, leaving 11 bases between the germline ends. The CDR3 coding sequence is TGTGCCAGCAGTTACTCGGGGGGAGTGGCCTACAATGAGCAGTTCTTC. Residues: CASSYSGGVAYNEQFF.

This clone was found once. The J gene is TRBJ2-1, the V gene TRBV7-9; no clear D gene. The CDR3 loop spans 13 amino acids. Germline lookup yields CDR1 SEHNR and CDR2 FQNEAQ (reference sequence). Trimming stripped 5 bases from V and 9 bases from J, with 14 bases between. CDR3 sequence: CASSQNPLSEQFF. Written as DNA, the CDR3 is TGTGCCAGCAGCCAGAACCCATTAAGTGAGCAGTTCTTC.

The CDR3 bases are TGTGCCAGCACCAAAGGAGGAGCGAACACCGGGGAGCTGTTTTTT. Its translation is CASTKGGANTGELFF. The V call is TRBV28, the J call TRBJ2-2; the D gene is possibly TRBD2 (5 bases). Trimming removed 7 bases from V and 0 bases from J, with 12 bases in between. CDR1 is MDHEN and CDR2 is SYDVKM in the germline V gene. The CDR3 spans 15 residues.

This chain uses TRBV7-3 with TRBJ2-2; possibly TRBD2 for D (6 bases). Deletions cut 2 bases from V and 1 base from J, with 8 bases between. CDR1 SGHTA and CDR2 FQGTGA come from the germline V gene. The CDR3 runs 15 residues. The CDR3 loop reads CASSLLAMNTGELFF. CDR3 in DNA: TGTGCCAGCAGCTTACTAGCGATGAACACCGGGGAGCTGTTTTTT.

V and J are TRBV18 and TRBJ2-2; 11 positions agree with TRBD1. The CDR3 runs to 20 residues. Per the germline V gene, CDR1 is KGHSH and CDR2 is LQKENI. Losses at the gene ends were 6 bases for V and 5 bases for J; bases not matched to a gene: 20. The CDR3 here is CASSEFGQGARKSWTGELFF. The CDR3 coding sequence is TGTGCCAGCTCCGAGTTTGGACAGGGGGCGCGGAAATCTTGGACCGGGGAGCTGTTTTTT.

Points on this clone: Its ends do not fully match the called genes, so a read error is possible. This chain uses TRBV13 with TRBJ1-1, with 8 bases aligning to TRBD1. The CDR3 is 16 residues long. Germline CDR1 is PRHDT and CDR2 is FYEKMQ (reference sequence). DNA for the CDR3: TGTGCCAGCAGCCTAGGGGCTGGCAGGGGGCTCACTGAAGCTTTCTTT. Its translation is CASSLGAGRGLTEAFF.